The next 18 T cell receptor beta chains were all read from a single sample in a study of blood T cell repertoires in COVID-19. Method: immunoSEQ multiplex PCR; TCRdb's copy keeps in-frame clones and lacks some. This sample yields hundreds of thousands of clones, of which around nine tenths are seen a single time; around 2% belongs to the top ten. Material: PBMCs or T cells enriched from blood (not recorded which). The receptors come from a woman aged 55-70 years in a cohort exposed to, infected with or recovered from COVID-19 (not recorded which).

This clone was seen a single time. This chain joins TRBV7-8 and TRBJ2-1; 11 nucleotides align to TRBD2. The CDR3 covers 20 residues. V shed 4 bases and J 3 bases; nucleotides not matched to a gene: 17. Germline lookup yields CDR1 SGHVS and CDR2 FQNEAQ. This CDR3 is CASSSDRRVLAGGNYNEQFF. CDR3 nucleotide sequence: TGTGCCAGCAGCTCTGATCGTCGAGTTCTAGCGGGAGGTAACTACAATGAGCAGTTCTTC.

Only one count was recorded for this clone. J is TRBJ2-2 and V is TRBV5-6, with 9 bases matching TRBD2. V was pared by 4 bases and J by 8 bases, with 12 bases of the junction left unmatched. CDR1 is SGHDT, CDR2 YYEEEE, per germline. The CDR3 sequence is 16 residues long. As DNA, the CDR3 is TGTGCCAGCAGCCCCGATAGCGGGAGCTTCACGGGGGAGCTGTTTTTT. Protein product: CASSPDSGSFTGELFF.

J is TRBJ2-5 and V is TRBV19, with D perhaps TRBD2 (6 bases). The CDR3 runs to 14 residues. V was cut by 3 bases and J by 4 bases, with 12 bases left in between. Germline CDR1 LNHDA, CDR2 SQIVND (reference sequence). CDR3 region: CASSIPGVPETQYF. The CDR3, as DNA: TGTGCCAGTAGTATCCCGGGGGTTCCAGAGACCCAGTACTTC.

In this sample, this clone turned up a few times. The chain employs TRBV9 and TRBJ2-1; perhaps TRBD1 as D (5 bases). From germline, CDR1 is SGDLS and CDR2 YYNGEE. V lost 1 base, J lost 1 base, and 9 bases lay in between. The CDR3 runs 15 residues. The CDR3 spells CASSVQGFSYNEQFF. CDR3 DNA: TGTGCCAGCAGCGTACAGGGATTTTCCTACAATGAGCAGTTCTTC.

V and J are TRBV2 and TRBJ2-7; the D gene is possibly TRBD2 (6 bases). Germline V CDR1 and CDR2: SNHLY, FYNNEI. The V end was cut by 6 bases, the J end by 6 bases, with 24 bases between. CDR3 length: 16 residues. CDR3 sequence (DNA): TGTGCCAGCAGCTCTCGAAAGGAGGGAATGCCTCCCGAGCAGTACTTC. Translation: CASSSRKEGMPPEQYF.

The V call is TRBV6-5, the J call TRBJ2-5; D is unresolved. The CDR3 extends over 15 amino acids. V was cut by 0 bases and J by 1 base, with 9 bases left in between. CDR1 is MNHEY, CDR2 SVGAGI, per germline. The CDR3, as DNA: TGTGCCAGCAGTTACTCAGTGGGCCGCCAAGAGACCCAGTACTTC. Translating it yields CASSYSVGRQETQYF.

In this sample, this clone turned up a few times. The identical CDR3 is also encoded by other nucleotide sequences in the sample. The chain links TRBV20-1 to TRBJ1-1; no clear D. The CDR3 has 11 residues. With 5 bases removed from V and 2 bases from J, the gap between germline ends came to 6 bases. CDR1 DFQATT and CDR2 SNEGSKA come from the germline V gene (reference sequence). This CDR3 is CSAPRNTEAFF. Here the CDR3 DNA reads TGCAGTGCTCCTCGTAACACTGAAGCTTTCTTT.

The chain joins TRBV6-1 to TRBJ2-7, with TRBD1 matching 8 bases. CDR3 size: 15 residues. After removal of 0 bases from V and 2 bases from J, the junction contained 3 bases not matched to a gene. Germline values: CDR1 MNHNS, CDR2 SASEGT. The CDR3 region has the DNA TGTGCCAGCAGTGAAGCAGGACAGGGTCCCTACGAGCAGTACTTC. Amino acid sequence: CASSEAGQGPYEQYF.

The rearrangement links TRBV6-5 to TRBJ2-3; D might be TRBD2 (6 bases). Trimming cost V 7 bases and J 2 bases, with 16 bases left between them. The CDR3 is 15 amino acids. Germline V gene data show CDR1 as MNHEY and CDR2 as SVGAGI. The CDR3 DNA reads TGTGCCAGCACCCCAAGGGGACTTTACACAGATACGCAGTATTTT. Encoded protein: CASTPRGLYTDTQYF.

The chain is built from TRBV3-1 (or the pseudogene TRBV3-2) and TRBJ2-5; TRBD1 matches 9 bases. The CDR3 covers 14 residues. CDR1 is LGHDT and CDR2 is YNNKEL in the germline V gene (reference sequence). After removal of 4 bases from V and 5 bases from J, the junction contained 5 bases not matched to a gene. CDR3 loop: CASSRRTGVETQYF. CDR3 DNA: TGTGCCAGCAGCCGTCGGACAGGGGTGGAGACCCAGTACTTC.

This rearrangement joins TRBV28 to TRBJ1-1, with 10 bases lining up with TRBD1. The CDR3 loop spans 16 amino acids. V shed 1 base and J 3 bases; nucleotides not matched to a gene: 5. Germline V gene lookup returns CDR1 MDHEN and CDR2 SYDVKM. CDR3 loop: CASSLSHGQGDTEAFF. The CDR3 bases are TGTGCCAGCAGTTTATCCCATGGACAGGGGGACACTGAAGCTTTCTTT.

The chain is built from TRBV28 and TRBJ2-7; 7 bases map to TRBD2. V was clipped by 6 bases and J by 1 base; unmatched bases: 15. CDR1 MDHEN and CDR2 SYDVKM come from the germline V gene. The CDR3 spans 17 residues. CDR3 amino acids: CASRSNPGLIRSYEQYF. In DNA, the CDR3 is TGTGCCAGCAGGTCCAACCCGGGACTAATCAGATCCTACGAGCAGTACTTC.

The genes are TRBV6-6 and TRBJ2-5; the D gene is possibly TRBD1 (6 bases). This CDR3 is built from 12 residues. Germline V CDR1 and CDR2: MNHNY, SVGAGI (reference sequence). V lost 7 bases and J 5 bases, leaving 11 bases between the germline ends. The CDR3 nucleotides read TGTGCCAGCAAGGGGACACGTGAGACCCAGTACTTC. This sequence encodes CASKGTRETQYF.

The rearrangement joins TRBV7-2 to TRBJ2-1, with D tentatively TRBD2 (6 bases). This CDR3 contains 18 residues. Germline values: CDR1 SGHTA, CDR2 FQGNSA. The V gene lost 2 bases and the J gene lost 0 bases, with 17 bases spanning the gap. The CDR3 coding sequence is TGTGCCAGCAGCTTAATGGGGAGGCGGGTGGCCTCCTACAATGAGCAGTTCTTC. Residues: CASSLMGRRVASYNEQFF. Full variable domain (missing parts from reference TRBV7-2 and TRBJ2-1): GAGVSQSPSNKVTEKGKDVELRCDPISGHTALYWYRQSLGQGLEFLIYFQGNSAPDKSGLPSDRFSAERTGGSVSTLTIQRTQQEDSAVYLCASSLMGRRVASYNEQFFGPGTRLTVL.

This chain connects TRBV27 to TRBJ2-1; unclear D gene. Trimming took off 0 bases at V and 2 bases at J, with 5 bases between the two ends. This CDR3 comprises 14 residues. Per the germline V gene, CDR1 is MNHEY and CDR2 is SMNVEV (reference sequence). In DNA form, the CDR3 reads TGTGCCAGCAGTTTATCGTCAGCCTACAATGAGCAGTTCTTC. Protein: CASSLSSAYNEQFF.

The chain employs TRBV30 and TRBJ1-2; 8 bases are a match to TRBD1. The CDR3 contains 14 residues. With 2 bases clipped from V and 4 bases from J, the junction kept 6 bases outside the gene matches. The germline gives CDR1 GTSNPN, CDR2 SVGIG (reference sequence). CDR3 protein: CAWSTDRVLYGYTF. CDR3 DNA: TGTGCCTGGAGTACGGACAGGGTACTCTATGGCTACACCTTC.

The chain combines TRBV9 with TRBJ2-2, with D maybe TRBD2 (6 bases). The germline V gene has CDR1 SGDLS and CDR2 YYNGEE. Trimming stripped 0 bases from V and 5 bases from J, with 11 bases between. This CDR3 has 15 amino acids. CDR3 bases: TGTGCCAGCAGCGTAGATAGCGGATCTACCGGGGAGCTGTTTTTT. It specifies CASSVDSGSTGELFF.

In this sample, this clone turned up once. The chain joins TRBV5-1 to TRBJ2-1; 13 bases match TRBD2. The trim removed 4 bases at V and 8 bases at J, leaving 12 bases unmatched. Germline values: CDR1 SGHRS, CDR2 YFSETQ. The CDR3 runs 17 residues. CDR3 sequence reads: CASSRYGLAGVSDEQFF. The CDR3 DNA is TGCGCCAGCAGCCGATACGGACTAGCGGGAGTTTCCGATGAGCAGTTCTTC.